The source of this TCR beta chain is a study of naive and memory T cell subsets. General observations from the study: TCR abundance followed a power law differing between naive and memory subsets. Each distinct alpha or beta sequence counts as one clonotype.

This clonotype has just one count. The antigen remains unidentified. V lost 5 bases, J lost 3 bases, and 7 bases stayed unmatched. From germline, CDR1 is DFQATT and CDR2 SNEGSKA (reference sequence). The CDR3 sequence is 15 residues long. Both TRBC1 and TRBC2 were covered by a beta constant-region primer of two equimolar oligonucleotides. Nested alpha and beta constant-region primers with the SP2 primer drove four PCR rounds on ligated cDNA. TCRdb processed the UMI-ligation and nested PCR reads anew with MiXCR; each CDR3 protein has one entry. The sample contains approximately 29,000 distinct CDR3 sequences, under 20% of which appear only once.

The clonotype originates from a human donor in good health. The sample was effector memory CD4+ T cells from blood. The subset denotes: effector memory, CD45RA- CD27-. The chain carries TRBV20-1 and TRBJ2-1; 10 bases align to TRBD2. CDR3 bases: TGCAGTGCTTTCCTACCTAGCGGGGGCTACAATGAGCAGTTCTTC. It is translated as CSAFLPSGGYNEQFF.